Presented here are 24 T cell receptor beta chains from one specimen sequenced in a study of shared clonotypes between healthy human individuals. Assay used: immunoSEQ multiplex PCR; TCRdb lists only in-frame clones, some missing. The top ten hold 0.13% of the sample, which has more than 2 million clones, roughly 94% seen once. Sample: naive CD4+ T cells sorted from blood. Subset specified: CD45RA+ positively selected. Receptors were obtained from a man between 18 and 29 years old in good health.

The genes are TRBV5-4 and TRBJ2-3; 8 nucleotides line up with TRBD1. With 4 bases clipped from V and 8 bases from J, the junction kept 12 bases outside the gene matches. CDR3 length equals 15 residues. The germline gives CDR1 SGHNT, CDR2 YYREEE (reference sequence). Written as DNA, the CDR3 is TGTGCCAGCAGCATGGACAGGGAAATAGCTGGTACGCAGTATTTT. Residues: CASSMDREIAGTQYF. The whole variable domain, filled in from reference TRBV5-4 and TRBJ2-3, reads ETGVTQSPTHLIKTRGQQVTLRCSSQSGHNTVSWYQQALGQGPQFIFQYYREEENGRGNFPPRFSGLQFPNYSSELNVNALELDDSALYLCASSMDREIAGTQYFGPGTRLTVL.

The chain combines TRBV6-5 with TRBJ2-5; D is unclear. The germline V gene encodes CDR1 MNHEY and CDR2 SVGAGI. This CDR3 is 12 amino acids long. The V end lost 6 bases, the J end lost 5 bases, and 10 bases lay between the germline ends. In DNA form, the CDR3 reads TGTGCCAGCAGCTCACGGTTGGAGACCCAGTACTTC. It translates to CASSSRLETQYF.

CDR3 loop: CASGQEIYEQYF. The CDR3, as DNA: TGCGCCAGCGGACAGGAAATCTACGAGCAGTACTTC. The rearrangement uses TRBV5-1 and TRBJ2-7; 7 bases line up with TRBD1. The CDR3 runs 12 residues. V lost 7 bases to trimming and J lost 3 bases; unmatched junction nucleotides: 4. Germline-derived CDR1 and CDR2 are SGHRS and YFSETQ.

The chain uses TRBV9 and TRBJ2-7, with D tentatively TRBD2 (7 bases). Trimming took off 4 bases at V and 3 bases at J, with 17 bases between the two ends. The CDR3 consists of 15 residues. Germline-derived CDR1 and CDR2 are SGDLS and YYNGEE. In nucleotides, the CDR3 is TGTGCCAGCAGCCCGGGGGGCGGGGGAATCTACGAGCAGTACTTC. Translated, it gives CASSPGGGGIYEQYF.

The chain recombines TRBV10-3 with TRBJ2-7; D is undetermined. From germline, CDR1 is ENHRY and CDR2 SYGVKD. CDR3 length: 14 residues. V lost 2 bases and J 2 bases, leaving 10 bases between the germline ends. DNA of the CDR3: TGTGCCATCAGTGAGAACATACCCCCCTACGAGCAGTACTTC. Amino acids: CAISENIPPYEQYF.

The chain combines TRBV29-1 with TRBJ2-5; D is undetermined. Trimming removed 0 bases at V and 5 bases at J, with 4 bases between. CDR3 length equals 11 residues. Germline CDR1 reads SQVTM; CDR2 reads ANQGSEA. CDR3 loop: CSVEDLETQYF. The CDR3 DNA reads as TGCAGCGTTGAAGATTTGGAGACCCAGTACTTC. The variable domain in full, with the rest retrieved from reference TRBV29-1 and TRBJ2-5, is SAVISQKPSRDICQRGTSLTIQCQVDSQVTMMFWYRQQPGQSLTLIATANQGSEATYESGFVIDKFPISRPNLTFSTLTVSNMSPEDSSIYLCSVEDLETQYFGPGTRLLVL.

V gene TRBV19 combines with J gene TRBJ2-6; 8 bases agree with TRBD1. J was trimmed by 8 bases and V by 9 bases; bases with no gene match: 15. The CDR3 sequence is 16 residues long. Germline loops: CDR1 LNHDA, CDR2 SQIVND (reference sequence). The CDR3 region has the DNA TGTGCCAGCCATGCTCCCCGGACAGGGTTCTCCAACGTCCTGACTTTC. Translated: CASHAPRTGFSNVLTF.

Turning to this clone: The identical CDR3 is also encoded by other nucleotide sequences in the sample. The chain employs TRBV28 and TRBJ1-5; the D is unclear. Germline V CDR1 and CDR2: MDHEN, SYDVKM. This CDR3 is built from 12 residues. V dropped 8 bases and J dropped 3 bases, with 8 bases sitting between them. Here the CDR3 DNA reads TGTGCCAGCGGAACCTCCAATCAGCCCCAGCATTTT. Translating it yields CASGTSNQPQHF. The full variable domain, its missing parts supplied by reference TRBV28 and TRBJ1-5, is DVKVTQSSRYLVKRTGEKVFLECVQDMDHENMFWYRQDPGLGLRLIYFSYDVKMKEKGDIPEGYSVSREKKERFSLILESASTNQTSMYLCASGTSNQPQHFGDGTRLSIL.

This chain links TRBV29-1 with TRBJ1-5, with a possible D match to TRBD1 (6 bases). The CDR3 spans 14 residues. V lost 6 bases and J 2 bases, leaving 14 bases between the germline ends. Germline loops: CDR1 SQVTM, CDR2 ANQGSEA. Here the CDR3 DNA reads TGCAGCGTGGCCGAGGGGGGCGGCAATCAGCCCCAGCATTTT. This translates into CSVAEGGGNQPQHF.

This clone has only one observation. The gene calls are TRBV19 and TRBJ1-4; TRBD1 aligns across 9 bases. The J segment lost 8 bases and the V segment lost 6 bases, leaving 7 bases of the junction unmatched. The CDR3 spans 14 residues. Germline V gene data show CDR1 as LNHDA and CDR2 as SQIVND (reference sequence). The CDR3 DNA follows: TGTGCCAGTAGCCGCTTCGGGACAGGGGAAAAACTGTTTTTT. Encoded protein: CASSRFGTGEKLFF.

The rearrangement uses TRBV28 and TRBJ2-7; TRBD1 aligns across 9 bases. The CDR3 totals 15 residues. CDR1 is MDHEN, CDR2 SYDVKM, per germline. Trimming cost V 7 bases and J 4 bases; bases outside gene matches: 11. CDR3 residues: CASTIPGQGQYEQYF. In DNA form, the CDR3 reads TGTGCCAGCACTATACCCGGACAGGGGCAATACGAGCAGTACTTC.

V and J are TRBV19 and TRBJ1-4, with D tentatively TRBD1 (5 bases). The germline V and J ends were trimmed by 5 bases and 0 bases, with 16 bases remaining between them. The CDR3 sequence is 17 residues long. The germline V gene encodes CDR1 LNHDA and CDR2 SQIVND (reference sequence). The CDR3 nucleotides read TGTGCCAGTAGTGCGTTTCCGACAGTTGCAACTAATGAAAAACTGTTTTTT. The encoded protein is CASSAFPTVATNEKLFF.

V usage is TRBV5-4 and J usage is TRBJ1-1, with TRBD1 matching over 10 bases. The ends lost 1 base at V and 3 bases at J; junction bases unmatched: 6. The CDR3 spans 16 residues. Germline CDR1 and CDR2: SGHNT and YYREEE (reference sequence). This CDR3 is CASSLMTGGLDTEAFF. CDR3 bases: TGTGCCAGCAGCTTGATGACAGGGGGCTTGGACACTGAAGCTTTCTTT.

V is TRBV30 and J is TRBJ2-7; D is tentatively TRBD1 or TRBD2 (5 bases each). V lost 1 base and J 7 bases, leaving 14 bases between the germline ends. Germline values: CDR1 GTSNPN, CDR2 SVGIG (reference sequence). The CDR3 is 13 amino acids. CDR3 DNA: TGTGCCTGGAGTGCTTCGGGACCGATTGAGCAGTACTTC. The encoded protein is CAWSASGPIEQYF.

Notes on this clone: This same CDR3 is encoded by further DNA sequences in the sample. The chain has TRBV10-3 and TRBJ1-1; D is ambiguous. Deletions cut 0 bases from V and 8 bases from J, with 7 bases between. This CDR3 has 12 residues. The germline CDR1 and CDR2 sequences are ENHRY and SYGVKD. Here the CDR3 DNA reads TGTGCCATCAGTGAGTCGACGGGAGAAGCTTTCTTT. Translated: CAISESTGEAFF.

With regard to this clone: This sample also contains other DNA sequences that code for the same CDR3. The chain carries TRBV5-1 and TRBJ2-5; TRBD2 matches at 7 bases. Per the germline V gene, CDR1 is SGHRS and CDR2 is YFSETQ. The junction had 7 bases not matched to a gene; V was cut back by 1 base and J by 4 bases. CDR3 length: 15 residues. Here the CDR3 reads CASSLSGTLGETQYF. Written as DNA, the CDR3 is TGCGCCAGCAGCTTGAGCGGGACCCTGGGAGAGACCCAGTACTTC.

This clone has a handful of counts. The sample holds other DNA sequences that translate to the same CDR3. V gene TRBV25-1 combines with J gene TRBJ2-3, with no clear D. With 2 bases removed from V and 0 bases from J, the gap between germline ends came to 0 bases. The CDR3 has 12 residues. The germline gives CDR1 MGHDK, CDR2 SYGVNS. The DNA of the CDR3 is TGTGCCAGCAGTGAAAGCACAGATACGCAGTATTTT. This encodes CASSESTDTQYF.

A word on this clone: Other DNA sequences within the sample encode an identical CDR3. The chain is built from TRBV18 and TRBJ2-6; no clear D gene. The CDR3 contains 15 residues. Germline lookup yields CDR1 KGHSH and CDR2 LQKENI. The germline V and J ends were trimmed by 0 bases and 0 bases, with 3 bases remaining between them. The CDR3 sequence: CASSPPGSGANVLTF. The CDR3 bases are TGTGCCAGCTCACCACCCGGCTCTGGGGCCAACGTCCTGACTTTC.

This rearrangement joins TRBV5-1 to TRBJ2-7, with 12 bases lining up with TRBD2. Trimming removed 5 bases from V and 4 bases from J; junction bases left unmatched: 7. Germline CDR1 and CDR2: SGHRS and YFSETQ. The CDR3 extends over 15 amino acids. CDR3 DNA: TGCGCCAGCAGTTCTTCTAGCGGGAGGGAATACGAGCAGTACTTC. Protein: CASSSSSGREYEQYF.

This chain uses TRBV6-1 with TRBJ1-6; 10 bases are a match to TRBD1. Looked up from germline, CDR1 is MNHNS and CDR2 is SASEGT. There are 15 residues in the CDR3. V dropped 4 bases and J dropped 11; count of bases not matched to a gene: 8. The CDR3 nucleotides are TGTGCCAGCAGTGTGGAGGACAGGGGGGGTCCACCCCTCCACTTT. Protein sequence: CASSVEDRGGPPLHF.

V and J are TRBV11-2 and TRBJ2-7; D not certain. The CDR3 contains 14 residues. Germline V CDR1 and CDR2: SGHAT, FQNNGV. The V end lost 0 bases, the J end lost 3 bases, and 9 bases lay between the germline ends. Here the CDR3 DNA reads TGTGCCAGCAGCTTAGAGCCAGGTATCTACGAGCAGTACTTC. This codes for CASSLEPGIYEQYF.

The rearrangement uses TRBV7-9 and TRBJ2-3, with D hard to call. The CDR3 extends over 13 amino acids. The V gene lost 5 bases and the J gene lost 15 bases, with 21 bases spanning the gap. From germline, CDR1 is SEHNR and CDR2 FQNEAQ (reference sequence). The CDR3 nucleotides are TGTGCCAGCAGCCAGACGGACGCCTTAAGGGAATATTTT. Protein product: CASSQTDALREYF.

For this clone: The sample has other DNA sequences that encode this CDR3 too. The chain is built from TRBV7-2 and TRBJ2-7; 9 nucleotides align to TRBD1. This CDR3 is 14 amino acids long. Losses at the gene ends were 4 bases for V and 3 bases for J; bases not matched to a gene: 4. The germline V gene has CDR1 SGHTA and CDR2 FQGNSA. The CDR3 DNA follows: TGTGCCAGCAGCTCCGGGACAGGGCACTACGAGCAGTACTTC. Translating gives CASSSGTGHYEQYF.

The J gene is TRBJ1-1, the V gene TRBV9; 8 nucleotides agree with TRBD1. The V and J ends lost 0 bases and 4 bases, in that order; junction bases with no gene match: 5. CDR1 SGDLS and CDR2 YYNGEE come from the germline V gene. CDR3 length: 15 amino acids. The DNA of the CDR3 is TGTGCCAGCAGCGTAGTTGGACAGGGTACCACTGAAGCTTTCTTT. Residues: CASSVVGQGTTEAFF.